Ten or more counts support the clone carrying this TCR beta chain. Antigen specificity is unknown. This record belongs to a study of T-cell memory formation after mild COVID-19. Study results and limitations: The authors left the SARS-CoV-2 specificity of second-wave clones peaking on day 37 unconfirmed.

The CDR3 is made up of 14 amino acids. V lost 3 bases, J lost 4 bases, and 11 bases lay in between. Germline CDR1 and CDR2: SNHLY and FYNNEI. The authors produced TCR alpha and TCR beta cDNA libraries with sample barcodes and UMIs by 5'RACE using constant-segment primers. TCRdb fed the 5' RACE reads into MiXCR, producing one record per CDR3 protein. This table holds about 280,000 distinct CDR3 sequences, over 7% found once. The chain joins TRBV2 to TRBJ2-3, with D possibly called TRBD1 or TRBD2 (5 bases each). This TCR derives from a man aged 18 to 29 who had mild COVID-19 (a few samples of this study predate the infection). Cell type and time point are not known. Material for sequencing was PBMCs or a T cell subset sorted from them (not recorded which). CDR3: CASSERGHADTQYF. The CDR3 nucleotides are TGTGCCAGCAGTGAGAGGGGCCACGCAGATACGCAGTATTTT.